This TCR beta chain appears in the sequencing data of a study of cytomegalovirus exposure and HLA in healthy donors. Assay used: immunoSEQ multiplex PCR; TCRdb lists only in-frame clones, some missing. The table has 190,000 or so clones, 65% to 85% seen once; the top ten hold roughly 2.8%. Trimming removed 3 bases at V and 3 bases at J, with 12 bases between. Germline CDR1 is MNHEY and CDR2 is SMNVEV (reference sequence). The CDR3 length is 14 residues. Sequencing was performed on PBMCs. This chain links TRBV27 with TRBJ2-7, with D perhaps TRBD2 (6 bases). The sequence came from a woman younger than 35 in good health and CMV-seropositive. The CDR3 coding sequence is TGTGCCAGCAGTTTCTCAGGGAGGTTCTACGAGCAGTACTTC. This codes for CASSFSGRFYEQYF.